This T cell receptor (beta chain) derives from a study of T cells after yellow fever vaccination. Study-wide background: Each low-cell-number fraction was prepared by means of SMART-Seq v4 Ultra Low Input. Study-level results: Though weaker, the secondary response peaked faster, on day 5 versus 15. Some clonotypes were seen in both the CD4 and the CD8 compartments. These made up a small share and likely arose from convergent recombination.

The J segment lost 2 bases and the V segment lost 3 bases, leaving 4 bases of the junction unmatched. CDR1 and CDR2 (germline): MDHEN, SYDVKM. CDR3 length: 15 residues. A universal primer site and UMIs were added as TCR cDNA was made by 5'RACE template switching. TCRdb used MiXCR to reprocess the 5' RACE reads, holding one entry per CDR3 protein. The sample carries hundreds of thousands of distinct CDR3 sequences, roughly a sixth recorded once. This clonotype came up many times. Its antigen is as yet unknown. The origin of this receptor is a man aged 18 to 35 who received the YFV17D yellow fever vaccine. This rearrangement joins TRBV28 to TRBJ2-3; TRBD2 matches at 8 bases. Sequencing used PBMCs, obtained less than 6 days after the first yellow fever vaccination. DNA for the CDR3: TGTGCCAGCAGTTTCCCGGGGGGGCTCACAGATACGCAGTATTTT. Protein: CASSFPGGLTDTQYF.